This T cell receptor beta chain was sequenced in a study of T-cell reconstitution after alpha-beta-depleted transplantation in children. Germline trimming cut 7 bases from V and 6 bases from J; bases unmatched to any gene: 11. CDR1 and CDR2 (germline): SQVTM, ANQGSEA. This CDR3 region has 14 residues. This sample's TCRbeta library carried unique molecular identifier barcodes. TCRdb independently ran MiXCR on the PCR reads; one entry per CDR3 protein. The data hold 450,000 to 500,000 distinct CDR3 sequences, with approximately 12% observed a single time. Specimen: PBMCs from the stem cell graft donor, collected from the stem cell graft. The chain joins TRBV29-1 to TRBJ2-1, with 8 positions matching TRBD1. The receptor was derived from a human donor who donated a stem cell graft to a child with combined immunodeficiency. The chain's CDR3 is CSAERQGAGNEQFF. Written as DNA, the CDR3 is TGCAGCGCCGAAAGGCAGGGGGCTGGCAATGAGCAGTTCTTC.